One and the same sample provided the 10 T cell receptor beta chains below, sequenced in a study of blood T cell repertoires in COVID-19. Produced via immunoSEQ multiplex PCR; TCRdb's table is partial and in-frame only. The data show about 170,000 clones, around 80% seen once. The sample taken for sequencing was PBMCs or T cells enriched from blood (not recorded which). These receptor sequences come from a woman in her seventies in a cohort exposed to, infected with or recovered from COVID-19 (not recorded which).

The genes are TRBV4-2 and TRBJ1-6; 7 bases match TRBD1. The junction had 8 bases not matched to a gene; V was cut back by 3 bases and J by 0 bases. The CDR3 is made up of 18 amino acids. Germline V gene lookup returns CDR1 LGHNA and CDR2 YNFKEQ. This CDR3 is CASSQRQGLGSYNSPLHF. The CDR3 region has the DNA TGTGCCAGCAGCCAGCGACAGGGTTTGGGCTCCTATAATTCACCCCTCCACTTT.

The chain employs TRBV3-1 (or the pseudogene TRBV3-2) and TRBJ1-5; perhaps TRBD1 as D (5 bases). This CDR3 spans 13 amino acids. Germline assignment: CDR1 LGHDT and CDR2 YNNKEL (reference sequence). Trimming stripped 1 base from V and 4 bases from J, with 5 bases between. The CDR3 bases are TGTGCCAGCAGCCAAGCAGGGAATCAGCCCCAGCATTTT. This encodes CASSQAGNQPQHF.

The genes are TRBV6-5 and TRBJ2-7; 8 bases are a match to TRBD1. Germline-derived CDR1 and CDR2 are MNHEY and SVGAGI. Trimming at V came to 5 bases and at J to 6 bases, leaving 12 bases not matched to a gene. The CDR3 is 15 amino acids. The CDR3 reads CASSPDRAGRGEQYF. The CDR3 bases are TGTGCCAGCAGTCCGGACAGGGCGGGAAGGGGCGAGCAGTACTTC.

The V gene is TRBV11-3, the J gene TRBJ1-1; D gene ambiguous. This CDR3 has 13 residues. Germline CDR1 reads SGHNT; CDR2 reads YENEEA. Trimming removed 7 bases from V and 3 bases from J, with 12 bases in between. CDR3 loop: CASTDGVYTEAFF. For the CDR3, the DNA is TGTGCCAGCACCGATGGAGTGTACACTGAAGCTTTCTTT.

This rearrangement joins TRBV7-9 to TRBJ1-1, with D unresolved. The CDR3 covers 13 residues. The germline CDR1 and CDR2 sequences are SEHNR and FQNEAQ (reference sequence). The V and J ends lost 5 bases and 1 base respectively, with 8 bases between them. CDR3 sequence reads: CASSPQENTEAFF. CDR3 nucleotides: TGTGCCAGCAGCCCGCAGGAGAACACTGAAGCTTTCTTT.

V usage is TRBV19 and J usage is TRBJ2-1; tentative D call: TRBD2 (6 bases). V lost 10 bases and J lost 6, with 10 bases in between. The CDR3 extends over 11 amino acids. Germline-derived CDR1 and CDR2 are LNHDA and SQIVND (reference sequence). As DNA, the CDR3 is TGTGCCACATCGCGGGGCAATGAGCAGTTCTTC. This codes for CATSRGNEQFF.

V is TRBV28 and J is TRBJ2-5; unclear D gene. The V gene lost 3 bases and the J gene lost 5 bases, with 10 bases spanning the gap. CDR1 and CDR2 (germline): MDHEN, SYDVKM. The CDR3 runs 13 residues. CDR3 protein: CASSFPSLETQYF. CDR3 coding DNA: TGTGCCAGCAGTTTCCCCTCCCTGGAGACCCAGTACTTC.

V and J are TRBV4-2 and TRBJ2-7; no clear D. Trimming shortened V by 0 bases and J by 0 bases, and 9 bases separated the two germline ends. Germline V gene data show CDR1 as LGHNA and CDR2 as YNFKEQ. CDR3 length: 15 residues. The CDR3 loop reads CASSQDIISSYEQYF. The DNA for the CDR3 is TGTGCCAGCAGCCAAGATATAATCAGCTCCTACGAGCAGTACTTC.

As DNA, the CDR3 is TGTGCCAGCAGTTTTGGCGGGAGAAGAGAAGATACGCAGTATTTT. Translation: CASSFGGRREDTQYF. The genes are TRBV27 and TRBJ2-3; 7 bases align to TRBD2. CDR1 MNHEY and CDR2 SMNVEV come from the germline V gene (reference sequence). This CDR3 region has 15 residues. J was trimmed by 5 bases and V by 3 bases; bases with no gene match: 8.

The CDR3 nucleotides are TGTGCCAGCAGTGAATCCGACGTTAGAGGCCGCATCAGCTCCTATAATTCACCCCTCCACTTT. This encodes CASSESDVRGRISSYNSPLHF. This chain connects TRBV6-1 to TRBJ1-6; the D is unclear. CDR1 and CDR2 (germline): MNHNS, SASEGT. The CDR3 loop spans 21 amino acids. Between the trimmed V and J ends, which lost 2 bases and 0 bases, there was a span of 23 bases.